This TCR beta chain was identified during a study of identical twins. Findings of the study overall: The models gave estimates that fell short of the out-of-frame TCR alpha sharing seen in monozygotic twins.

TCRdb re-analysed the 5' RACE reads in MiXCR, keeping a single row per CDR3 protein. Of 550,000 to 700,000 distinct CDR3 sequences listed, around 20% are singletons. The CDR3 sequence is 15 residues long. About this clonotype itself: Its target is not known.

The same data also went into a second study, on T cells expressing NK-cell markers. Turning to that study: Seven HCMV-seropositive donors and one seronegative donor made up the eight sequenced donors. No clear determination of HCMV specificity was made for expanded NKG2C+ T cell clones.

The chain has TRBV21-1 and TRBJ2-1. TRBV21-1 is tagged as a pseudogene. The source material was PBMCs. The source of this sequence is a woman between 18 and 29 years old in good health. The DNA of the CDR3 is TGTGCCAGCAGCATAAGGCTAGCTGGATACAATGAGCAGTTCTTC. This sequence encodes CASSIRLAGYNEQFF.